These 26 T cell receptor beta chains originate from one sample sequenced in a study of spatial heterogeneity in lung cancer. The time point is: sample taken at primary tumor resection. TCRdb re-called the 5' RACE reads with MiXCR, one entry per CDR3 protein. The table includes just over 75,000 distinct CDR3 sequences, approximately 8% detected once. This specimen was PBMCs, taken at surgery. These receptors all come from a male donor with early-stage non-small cell lung cancer.

The chain uses TRBV6-2 or TRBV6-3 and TRBJ2-5; perhaps TRBD1 as D (6 bases). Looked up from germline, CDR1 is MNHEY and CDR2 is SVGEGT. This CDR3 has 13 amino acids. The germline V and J ends were trimmed by 7 bases and 4 bases, with 13 bases remaining between them. The CDR3 DNA reads TGTGCCAGCACGCCGACAGGACGAGAGACCCAGTACTTC. As protein: CASTPTGRETQYF.

V is TRBV4-1 and J is TRBJ2-6; 7 bases map to TRBD1. Germline CDR1 and CDR2: MGHRA and YSYEKL. The CDR3 has 18 residues. V lost 0 bases, J lost 2 bases, and 7 bases stayed unmatched. As DNA, the CDR3 is TGCGCCAGCAGCCAAGAAGGACAGGAAGTAACTGGGGCCAACGTCCTGACTTTC. It specifies CASSQEGQEVTGANVLTF.

This clonotype showed up many times. The chain carries TRBV20-1 and TRBJ2-2, with D perhaps matching TRBD1 (5 bases). V was cut by 0 bases and J by 3 bases, with 17 bases left in between. Germline values: CDR1 DFQATT, CDR2 SNEGSKA (reference sequence). This CDR3 is built from 17 residues. CDR3 region: CSARDILTQGDTGELFF. The CDR3 bases are TGCAGTGCTAGAGATATCTTAACCCAGGGTGACACCGGGGAGCTGTTTTTT.

This clonotype was detected a few times. V and J are TRBV7-7 and TRBJ2-6; D is uncertain. Germline V gene sequence: CDR1 SSHAT, CDR2 FNYEAQ (reference sequence). CDR3 length: 17 residues. The V end lost 2 bases, the J end lost 0 bases, and 11 bases lay between the germline ends. CDR3 sequence reads: CASSLHVMGSGANVLTF. CDR3 nucleotide sequence: TGTGCCAGCAGCTTACACGTTATGGGCTCTGGGGCCAACGTCCTGACTTTC.

Ten or more counts support this clonotype. The V gene is TRBV15, the J gene TRBJ1-2, with D unclear. The V end lost 1 base, the J end lost 4 bases, and 13 bases lay between the germline ends. The CDR3 loop spans 15 amino acids. Per germline, CDR1 LNHNV and CDR2 YYDKDF (reference sequence). DNA for the CDR3: TGTGCCACCAGCAGAGCTGCCCGGGAGGGCTATGGCTACACCTTC. It specifies CATSRAAREGYGYTF. Looking up the rest from reference TRBV15 and TRBJ1-2 gives the full variable domain: DAMVIQNPRYQVTQFGKPVTLSCSQTLNHNVMYWYQQKSSQAPKLLFHYYDKDFNNEADTPDNFQSRRPNTSFCFLDIRSPGLGDTAMYLCATSRAAREGYGYTFGSGTRLTVV.

The table lists this clonotype with many counts. CDR3 residues: CASSRTDRLPEQYF. The CDR3 DNA is TGTGCCAGCAGTCGAACGGACAGACTACCCGAGCAGTACTTC. The chain joins TRBV27 to TRBJ2-7, with a tentative D call TRBD1 (6 bases). Trimming took off 5 bases at V and 6 bases at J, with 17 bases between the two ends. This CDR3 comprises 14 residues. Per the germline V gene, CDR1 is MNHEY and CDR2 is SMNVEV (reference sequence).

This clonotype showed up just a few times. This rearrangement joins TRBV7-9 to TRBJ2-3; 9 nucleotides align to TRBD2. Looked up from germline, CDR1 is SEHNR and CDR2 is FQNEAQ (reference sequence). The V gene end was trimmed by 6 bases and the J gene end by 5 bases; junction bases not matched to a gene: 12. The CDR3 extends over 16 amino acids. The CDR3 sequence is CASSFTSGRTGDTQYF. CDR3 sequence (DNA): TGTGCCAGCAGTTTTACTAGCGGGCGAACCGGAGATACGCAGTATTTT.

The CDR3 nucleotides are TGTGCCAGCAGCCAACAGGGTTTCGACTATGGCTACACCTTC. Residues: CASSQQGFDYGYTF. This chain links TRBV3-1 with TRBJ1-2, with TRBD1 as a possible D gene (5 bases). Germline CDR1 LGHDT, CDR2 YNNKEL (reference sequence). The ends were cut back, 2 bases at V and 3 bases at J, with 10 bases in the middle. The CDR3 is 14 residues long.

This clonotype was found many times. The gene calls are TRBV12-3 or TRBV12-4 and TRBJ2-7, with TRBD2 matching over 11 bases. The ends lost 6 bases at V and 4 bases at J; junction bases unmatched: 2. The CDR3 contains 13 residues. The DNA of the CDR3 is TGTGCCAGCAGAACTAGCGGGAGTTACGAGCAGTACTTC. It yields the protein CASRTSGSYEQYF.

This clonotype was seen repeatedly, ten times or more. The chain links TRBV11-2 to TRBJ2-1; 11 bases fit TRBD2. Unmatched junction bases numbered 8, after V lost 4 bases and J lost 3 bases. The CDR3 length is 17 residues. Germline lookup yields CDR1 SGHAT and CDR2 FQNNGV. The CDR3 is CASSSTSGSPLYNEQFF. CDR3 coding DNA: TGTGCCAGCAGCTCTACTAGCGGGAGTCCTCTCTACAATGAGCAGTTCTTC.

This clonotype was observed many times. The V call is TRBV20-1, the J call TRBJ2-7; unclear D gene. Germline CDR1 reads DFQATT; CDR2 reads SNEGSKA (reference sequence). V lost 6 bases, J lost 0 bases, and 27 bases lay in between. The CDR3 is 18 amino acids. This CDR3 is CSARRQKRQGGTSYEQYF. The CDR3 DNA sequence: TGCAGTGCCAGGCGGCAGAAGAGACAAGGTGGTACCTCCTACGAGCAGTACTTC.

This clonotype was detected a few times. This chain joins TRBV4-3 and TRBJ1-5; no definite D call. Germline assignment: CDR1 LGHNA and CDR2 YSLEER. V dropped 4 bases and J dropped 7 bases, with 14 bases sitting between them. This CDR3 has 14 residues. CDR3 nucleotides: TGCGCCAGCAGCCCAAACCCGAGGGTCCAGCCCCAGCATTTT. This sequence encodes CASSPNPRVQPQHF.

On this clonotype itself: This could be a read error, since a much larger clone is one nucleotide away. This chain joins TRBV5-1 and TRBJ1-1; 8 bases are shared with TRBD1. The CDR3 totals 17 residues. J was trimmed by 1 base and V by 0 bases; bases with no gene match: 8. Germline V lookup: CDR1 SGHRS, CDR2 YFSETQ. This CDR3 reads CASSLAVSGGPNTEAFF. The CDR3 nucleotides read TGCGCCAGCAGCTTGGCGGTTTCAGGGGGCCCGAACACTGAAGCTTTCTTT.

This clonotype was seen many times. The rearrangement links TRBV9 to TRBJ1-5, with 7 bases lining up with TRBD1. The junction had 6 bases not matched to a gene; V was cut back by 0 bases and J by 0 bases. The germline gives CDR1 SGDLS, CDR2 YYNGEE. The CDR3 covers 17 residues. CDR3 in amino acids: CASSVGDRPNSNQPQHF. The CDR3 DNA sequence: TGTGCCAGCAGCGTAGGGGACAGACCAAATAGCAATCAGCCCCAGCATTTT. The whole variable domain, filled in from reference TRBV9 and TRBJ1-5, reads DSGVTQTPKHLITATGQRVTLRCSPRSGDLSVYWYQQSLDQGLQFLIQYYNGEERAKGNILERFSAQQFPDLHSELNLSSLELGDSALYFCASSVGDRPNSNQPQHFGDGTRLSIL.

As concerns this clonotype: A much larger clone is a single base away; this may be a read error. This is likely a read error, given that the CDR3 carries no conserved phenylalanine or tryptophan at its end. V and J are TRBV24-1 and TRBJ1-1; TRBD1 matches 7 bases. Unmatched junction bases numbered 11, after V lost 3 bases and J lost 5 bases. Germline V gene lookup returns CDR1 KGHDR and CDR2 SFDVKD. CDR3 length: 16 amino acids. The CDR3 bases are TGTGCCACCAGTGATGATAATCAGGGGGGACGGACTGAAGCTTTCTCT. Protein sequence: CATSDDNQGGRTEAFS.

This clonotype was counted at least ten times. The chain joins TRBV23-1 to TRBJ1-5; D is unclear. TRBV23-1 is filed as an ORF, its function uncertain. The CDR3 is 13 amino acids. The germline V and J ends were trimmed by 0 bases and 7 bases, with 7 bases remaining between them. This chain's CDR3 is CASSQSSEQPQHF. In nucleotides, the CDR3 is TGCGCCAGCAGTCAATCTTCGGAGCAGCCCCAGCATTTT.

At least ten counts were recorded for this clonotype. The rearrangement joins TRBV12-3 or TRBV12-4 to TRBJ1-2; no reliable D call. The germline V and J ends were trimmed by 3 bases and 5 bases, with 22 bases remaining between them. The CDR3 length is 17 residues. The chain's CDR3 is CASSFWASDGRDYGYTF. CDR3 sequence (DNA): TGTGCCAGCAGTTTTTGGGCCTCTGATGGGAGAGATTATGGCTACACCTTC.

This clonotype was found many times. The chain uses TRBV6-5 and TRBJ2-3; D is perhaps TRBD1 (7 bases). Germline V gives CDR1 MNHEY, CDR2 SVGAGI. Trimming took off 8 bases at V and 2 bases at J, with 14 bases between the two ends. The CDR3 is made up of 14 amino acids. CDR3 sequence reads: CASRAGGSTDTQYF. CDR3 in DNA: TGTGCCAGCCGCGCAGGGGGGTCCACAGATACGCAGTATTTT.

This clonotype was detected ten times or more. The V and J genes are TRBV7-9 and TRBJ2-4; a possible D gene is TRBD1 (5 bases). This CDR3 comprises 15 residues. Per germline, CDR1 SEHNR and CDR2 FQNEAQ (reference sequence). The V and J ends lost 5 bases and 8 bases respectively, with 19 bases between them. The CDR3 spells CASSPLEGASDIQYF. In DNA, the CDR3 is TGTGCCAGCAGCCCCCTGGAAGGGGCGAGCGACATTCAGTACTTC. Full variable domain (remainder filled in from reference TRBV7-9 and TRBJ2-4): DTGVSQNPRHKITKRGQNVTFRCDPISEHNRLYWYRQTLGQGPEFLTYFQNEAQLEKSRLLSDRFSAERPKGSFSTLEIQRTEQGDSAMYLCASSPLEGASDIQYFGAGTRLSVL.

This clonotype was seen repeatedly, ten times or more. This chain connects TRBV6-6 to TRBJ2-2, with TRBD2 matching 9 bases. Unmatched junction bases numbered 5, after V lost 8 bases and J lost 7 bases. Germline loops: CDR1 MNHNY, CDR2 SVGAGI (reference sequence). The CDR3 length is 13 residues. The CDR3 DNA reads as TGTGCCAGCCAGACTAGCGGAATCGGGGAGCTGTTTTTT. Translating it yields CASQTSGIGELFF.

V is TRBV6-1 and J is TRBJ2-7; the D gene is possibly TRBD2 (6 bases). This CDR3 spans 13 amino acids. The V gene's germline CDR1 is MNHNS and CDR2 SASEGT. Trimming left V 7 bases short and J 1 base short, with 11 bases between. DNA of the CDR3: TGTGCCAGCACTCTTGGGGGGTCCTACGAGCAGTACTTC. It yields the protein CASTLGGSYEQYF.

The rearrangement uses TRBV7-2 and TRBJ2-2; no clear D. Germline V gene data show CDR1 as SGHTA and CDR2 as FQGNSA. CDR3 length: 14 amino acids. V lost 5 bases, J lost 4 bases, and 11 bases lay in between. CDR3 amino acids: CASSPRHSTGELFF. CDR3 nucleotides: TGTGCCAGCAGCCCTAGGCACTCCACCGGGGAGCTGTTTTTT.

This clonotype turned up a few times. The chain joins TRBV7-8 to TRBJ2-3, with D unclear. This CDR3 has 13 amino acids. V lost 5 bases and J 10 bases, leaving 16 bases between the germline ends. Per germline, CDR1 SGHVS and CDR2 FQNEAQ. CDR3 nucleotides: TGTGCCAGCAGCCAATCTGCTGTATGGGCGCAGTATTTT. Protein sequence: CASSQSAVWAQYF. Looking up the rest from reference TRBV7-8 and TRBJ2-3 gives the full variable domain: GAGVSQSPRYKVAKRGQDVALRCDPISGHVSLFWYQQALGQGPEFLTYFQNEAQLDKSGLPSDRFFAERPEGSVSTLKIQRTQQEDSAVYLCASSQSAVWAQYFGPGTRLTVL.

This clonotype has at least ten counts. In DNA form, the CDR3 reads TGCAGTGCCAAACAGGGGCGTATCGGGGGCACTGAAGCTTTCTTT. It yields the protein CSAKQGRIGGTEAFF. V and J are TRBV20-1 and TRBJ1-1; TRBD1 agrees at 7 bases. The V gene's germline CDR1 is DFQATT and CDR2 SNEGSKA (reference sequence). CDR3 length: 15 residues. V trimming: 6 bases; J trimming: 4 bases; junction bases outside the gene matches: 14.

The V gene is TRBV9, the J gene TRBJ1-2; D remains unclear. The V gene's germline CDR1 is SGDLS and CDR2 YYNGEE. The germline V and J ends were trimmed by 0 bases and 6 bases, with 15 bases remaining between them. CDR3 length: 15 residues. The CDR3 nucleotides read TGTGCCAGCAGCGTAGGAATAACCACTGAAGATGGCTACACCTTC. Its protein product is CASSVGITTEDGYTF. Full variable domain (outside the CDR3, taken from reference TRBV9 and TRBJ1-2): DSGVTQTPKHLITATGQRVTLRCSPRSGDLSVYWYQQSLDQGLQFLIQYYNGEERAKGNILERFSAQQFPDLHSELNLSSLELGDSALYFCASSVGITTEDGYTFGSGTRLTVV.

The chain carries TRBV6-1 and TRBJ2-5, with 8 positions matching TRBD1. Trimming at V came to 11 bases and at J to 5 bases, leaving 7 bases not matched to a gene. This CDR3 region has 12 residues. CDR1 is MNHNS, CDR2 SASEGT, per germline. CDR3 coding DNA: TGTGCCGCGCGACAGGGGAGGGAGACCCAGTACTTC. The encoded protein is CAARQGRETQYF.